This TCR beta chain was profiled in a study of blood T cell repertoires in COVID-19. About the study: T cells, B-cell-depleted T cells, or PBMCs provided the cDNA or gDNA that served as material.

Here immunoSEQ multiplex PCR was the method, and the copy in TCRdb shows in-frame clones only, minus some. This sample has 85,000 to 100,000 clones, with over 75% found just once. This CDR3 has 15 amino acids. Germline trimming cut 4 bases from V and 5 bases from J; bases unmatched to any gene: 10. From germline, CDR1 is SGHRS and CDR2 YFSETQ. The sequenced sample consisted of peripheral blood. This clonotype was sampled from a man in his fifties or sixties with acute or convalescent COVID-19. This chain connects TRBV5-1 to TRBJ2-7; 9 bases align to TRBD1. The chain's CDR3 is CASSLSGQGLHEQYF. CDR3 bases: TGCGCCAGCAGCCTGTCGGGACAGGGCCTCCACGAGCAGTACTTC.